A single sample is the source of the 13 T cell receptor beta chains below, sequenced in a study of cytomegalovirus exposure and HLA in healthy donors (dated by TCRdb to 2016 to 2017). The library was produced with the immunoSEQ multiplex PCR assay. The multiplex PCR relied on a mix of 60 forward primers for TCR Vbeta segments and 13 reverse primers for TCR Jbeta segments. TCRdb mirrors the immuneACCESS table, restricted to in-frame sequences. Some clones are absent from its copies; in checked studies, under half trace to an unresolved V gene, and the reason for the others is unknown. The table of this sample itemizes over 65,000 clones. About 4.6% of the sample is in the top ten clones. Input material: PBMCs. These receptors were taken from a man aged 25 to 40 in good health and CMV-seronegative.

V gene TRBV7-8 combines with J gene TRBJ2-7; 13 nucleotides align to TRBD2. The V gene end was trimmed by 5 bases and the J gene end by 0 bases; junction bases not matched to a gene: 4. Germline CDR1 SGHVS, CDR2 FQNEAQ. The CDR3 length is 16 residues. This CDR3 reads CASSTRLAGGSYEQYF. The CDR3 DNA is TGTGCCAGCAGCACTCGACTAGCGGGGGGCTCCTACGAGCAGTACTTC.

J is TRBJ1-4 and V is TRBV5-1; possible D gene TRBD1, 6 bases. V dropped 0 bases and J dropped 7 bases, with 13 bases sitting between them. CDR1 and CDR2 (germline): SGHRS, YFSETQ. CDR3 size: 15 residues. Here the CDR3 reads CASSLDGGMGEKLFF. As DNA, the CDR3 is TGCGCCAGCAGCTTGGATGGGGGCATGGGTGAAAAACTGTTTTTT.

The chain has TRBV5-4 and TRBJ2-3; weak D call: TRBD1 (6 bases). This CDR3 region has 16 residues. The V and J ends lost 3 bases and 0 bases respectively, with 14 bases between them. The germline gives CDR1 SGHNT, CDR2 YYREEE (reference sequence). The CDR3 reads CASSWAPQGSTDTQYF. For the CDR3, the DNA is TGTGCCAGCAGCTGGGCGCCCCAGGGGAGCACAGATACGCAGTATTTT.

For this clone: The same CDR3 also results from other DNA sequences found in this sample. The chain has TRBV5-6 and TRBJ1-2, with 9 bases matching TRBD1. This CDR3 spans 15 amino acids. Germline trimming cut 3 bases from V and 8 bases from J; bases unmatched to any gene: 11. Germline loops: CDR1 SGHDT, CDR2 YYEEEE. The CDR3 protein is CASSYFDNRGHGYTF. CDR3 nucleotides: TGTGCCAGCAGCTATTTCGATAACAGGGGGCACGGCTACACCTTC.

This chain joins TRBV18 and TRBJ1-3; D is possibly TRBD1 (5 bases). CDR3 length equals 14 residues. The germline gives CDR1 KGHSH, CDR2 LQKENI. V shed 3 bases and J shed 0 bases, with 6 bases lying between them. The CDR3 loop reads CASSPTDSGNTIYF. In DNA, the CDR3 is TGTGCCAGCTCACCGACAGACTCTGGAAACACCATATATTTT.

The chain combines TRBV7-8 with TRBJ1-4; TRBD1 is a possible D gene (5 bases). V was trimmed by 2 bases and J by 8 bases, leaving 15 bases between them. In germline, CDR1 is SGHVS, CDR2 FQNEAQ. The CDR3 is 15 residues long. CDR3 region: CASSLRDRLYEKLFF. In DNA form, the CDR3 reads TGTGCCAGCAGCTTACGCGACAGACTCTACGAAAAACTGTTTTTT.

The rearrangement uses TRBV19 and TRBJ1-1; D possibly corresponds to TRBD1 (5 bases). Trimming took 5 bases from V and 10 from J, leaving 14 bases between them. The V gene's germline CDR1 is LNHDA and CDR2 SQIVND (reference sequence). The CDR3 is made up of 12 amino acids. The CDR3 spells CASSQVDIGAFF. The CDR3 DNA reads as TGTGCCAGTAGTCAGGTGGACATAGGAGCTTTCTTT.

This chain links TRBV5-1 with TRBJ2-7; 9 bases agree with TRBD2. V lost 0 bases and J lost 2; bases outside the gene matches: 9. The CDR3 is 17 residues long. Germline V CDR1 and CDR2: SGHRS, YFSETQ. CDR3 loop: CASSLVVAGDDAYEQYF. Written as DNA, the CDR3 is TGCGCCAGCAGCTTGGTGGTAGCGGGAGACGACGCCTACGAGCAGTACTTC.

The chain uses TRBV6-1 and TRBJ2-5, with D tentatively TRBD1 (6 bases). The CDR3 spans 14 residues. Trimming took 6 bases from V and 1 from J, leaving 12 bases between them. The germline CDR1 and CDR2 sequences are MNHNS and SASEGT. The CDR3 DNA reads as TGTGCCAGCAGGGACCAGGGGAGCCAAGAGACCCAGTACTTC. It codes for CASRDQGSQETQYF.

V usage is TRBV6-5 and J usage is TRBJ2-7, with 7 bases identical to TRBD2. V was clipped by 2 bases and J by 6 bases; unmatched bases: 7. This CDR3 is built from 14 residues. Germline V gene sequence: CDR1 MNHEY, CDR2 SVGAGI. The CDR3 here is CASSYGRGRGEQYF. The CDR3 region has the DNA TGTGCCAGCAGTTACGGGAGGGGCCGAGGCGAGCAGTACTTC.

This chain links TRBV5-5 with TRBJ2-5; possibly TRBD1 for D (6 bases). This CDR3 comprises 18 residues. The germline gives CDR1 SGHKS, CDR2 YYEKEE (reference sequence). Trimming took 0 bases from V and 0 from J, leaving 18 bases between them. The DNA for the CDR3 is TGTGCCAGCAGCTTGGGGCTCCAGGCAGGGGTGTACCAAGAGACCCAGTACTTC. Translation: CASSLGLQAGVYQETQYF.

The V call is TRBV11-2, the J call TRBJ2-5; D ambiguous. The CDR3 is 14 amino acids. Germline CDR1 and CDR2: SGHAT and FQNNGV. The ends were cut back, 1 base at V and 4 bases at J, with 10 bases in the middle. The CDR3 DNA reads TGTGCCAGCAGCTTAGGTCGCGCACGAGAGACCCAGTACTTC. Encoded protein: CASSLGRARETQYF.

The CDR3 region is CASSSTGAFYGYTF. CDR3 bases: TGCGCCAGCAGCTCGACAGGGGCATTCTATGGCTACACCTTC. The J gene is TRBJ1-2, the V gene TRBV5-1; 8 bases agree with TRBD1. The germline V gene encodes CDR1 SGHRS and CDR2 YFSETQ. The ends lost 3 bases at V and 4 bases at J; junction bases unmatched: 5. This CDR3 comprises 14 residues.